The entry below describes one T cell receptor (beta chain). The sample is drawn from a study of T cell changes during pregnancy in multiple sclerosis. Assay used: immunoSEQ multiplex PCR; TCRdb lists only in-frame clones, some missing. Here the sample spans about 33,000 clones, roughly nine tenths being singletons. In germline, CDR1 is SGHNT, CDR2 YENEEA. This CDR3 comprises 12 residues. Trimming removed 5 bases from V and 7 bases from J; junction bases left unmatched: 1. This chain joins TRBV11-3 and TRBJ2-2, with 7 bases aligning to TRBD2. The sequenced sample was CD4+ T cells from peripheral blood mononuclear cells, obtained in the third trimester of pregnancy. This receptor was obtained from a female donor in good health, enrolled as a control in a pregnancy study. The CDR3 region has the DNA TGTGCCAGCAGCGGGGGGGGCGGGGAGCTGTTTTTT. Translation gives CASSGGGGELFF.